This T cell receptor (beta chain) was profiled in a study of graft-versus-host responses after intestinal transplantation. Study details: Transplantation in recipients was multivisceral, liver-intestinal, or isolated intestinal. Induction with anti-thymocyte globulin, then tacrolimus and steroids for about 3 years, was given to all recipients. Overall study findings and caveats: Researchers found peak circulating GvH clone levels linked to early post-transplant HvG declines. Where graft-donor T cell macrochimerism was present, patients had high graft-versus-host to host-versus-graft clonal ratios in allografts.

V dropped 8 bases and J dropped 0 bases, with 20 bases sitting between them. Germline V gene sequence: CDR1 SNHLY, CDR2 FYNNEI. The CDR3 runs 18 residues. Regarding this clone: Antigen specificity is unknown.

Assay: immunoSEQ multiplex PCR; the TCRdb copy retains only in-frame clones and omits some. Of about 110,000 clones listed, over 85% were seen once; the top ten hold approximately 0.49%. The chain links TRBV2 to TRBJ2-6, with D hard to call. The source material was unstimulated CD8+ T cells sorted from spleen or lymph node cells, sampled before intestinal transplant. The sequence was collected from a human donor who received an intestinal transplant. CDR3 sequence: CASPRDTGSNSGANVLTF. The CDR3 coding sequence is TGTGCCAGCCCTCGAGACACCGGTTCGAACTCTGGGGCCAACGTCCTGACTTTC.